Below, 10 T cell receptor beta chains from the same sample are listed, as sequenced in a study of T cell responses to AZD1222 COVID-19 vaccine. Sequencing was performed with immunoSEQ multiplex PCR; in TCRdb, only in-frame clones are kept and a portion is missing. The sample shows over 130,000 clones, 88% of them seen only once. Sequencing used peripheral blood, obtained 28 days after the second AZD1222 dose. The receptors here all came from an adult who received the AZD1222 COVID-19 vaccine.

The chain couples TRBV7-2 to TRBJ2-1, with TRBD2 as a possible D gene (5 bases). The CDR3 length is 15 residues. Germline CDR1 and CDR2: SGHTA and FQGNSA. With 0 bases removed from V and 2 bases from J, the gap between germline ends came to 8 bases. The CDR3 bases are TGTGCCAGCAGCTTAGCGCGGAGGCCCTACAATGAGCAGTTCTTC. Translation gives CASSLARRPYNEQFF.

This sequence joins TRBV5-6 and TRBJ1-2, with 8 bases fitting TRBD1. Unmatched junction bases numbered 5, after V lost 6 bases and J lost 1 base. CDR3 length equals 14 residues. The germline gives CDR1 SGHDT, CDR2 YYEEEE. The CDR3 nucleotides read TGTGCCAGCACCAGGACAGGGAATAACTATGGCTACACCTTC. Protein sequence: CASTRTGNNYGYTF.

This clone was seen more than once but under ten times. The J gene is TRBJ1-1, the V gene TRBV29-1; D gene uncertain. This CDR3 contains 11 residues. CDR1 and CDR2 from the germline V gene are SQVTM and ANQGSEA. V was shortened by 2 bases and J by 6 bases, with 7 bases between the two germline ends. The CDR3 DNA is TGCAGCGTTGAAATGCGGGCTGAAGCTTTCTTT. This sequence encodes CSVEMRAEAFF.

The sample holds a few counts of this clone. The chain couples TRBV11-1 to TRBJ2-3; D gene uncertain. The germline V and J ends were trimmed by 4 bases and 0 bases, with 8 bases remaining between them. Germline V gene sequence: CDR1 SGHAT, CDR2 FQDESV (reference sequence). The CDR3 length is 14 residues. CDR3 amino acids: CASSSPGSTDTQYF. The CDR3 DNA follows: TGTGCCAGCAGCTCCCCCGGGAGCACAGATACGCAGTATTTT.

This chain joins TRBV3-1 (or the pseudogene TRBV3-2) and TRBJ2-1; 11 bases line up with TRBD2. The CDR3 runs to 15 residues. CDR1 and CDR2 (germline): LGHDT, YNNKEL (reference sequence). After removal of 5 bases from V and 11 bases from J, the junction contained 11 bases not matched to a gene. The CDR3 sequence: CASSAGTSGSMKQFF. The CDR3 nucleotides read TGTGCCAGCAGCGCTGGGACTAGCGGTTCAATGAAGCAGTTCTTC.

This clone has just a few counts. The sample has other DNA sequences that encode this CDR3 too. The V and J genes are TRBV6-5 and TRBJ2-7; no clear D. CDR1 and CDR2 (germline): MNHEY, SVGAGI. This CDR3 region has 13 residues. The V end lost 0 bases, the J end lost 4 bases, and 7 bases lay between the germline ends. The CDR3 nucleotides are TGTGCCAGCAGTTACTCCCCAACATACGAGCAGTACTTC. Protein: CASSYSPTYEQYF.

The CDR3: CASSSMTAGTEAFF. As DNA, the CDR3 is TGTGCCAGCAGCAGTATGACGGCGGGAACTGAAGCTTTCTTT. The gene calls are TRBV7-6 and TRBJ1-1; D ambiguous. This CDR3 has 14 residues. Germline V gene sequence: CDR1 SGHVS, CDR2 FNYEAQ. The V and J ends lost 5 bases and 5 bases respectively, with 15 bases between them. The full variable domain, completed using reference TRBV7-6 and TRBJ1-1, is GAGVSQSPRYKVTKRGQDVALRCDPISGHVSLYWYRQALGQGPEFLTYFNYEAQQDKSGLPNDRFSAERPEGSISTLTIQRTEQRDSAMYRCASSSMTAGTEAFFGQGTRLTVV.

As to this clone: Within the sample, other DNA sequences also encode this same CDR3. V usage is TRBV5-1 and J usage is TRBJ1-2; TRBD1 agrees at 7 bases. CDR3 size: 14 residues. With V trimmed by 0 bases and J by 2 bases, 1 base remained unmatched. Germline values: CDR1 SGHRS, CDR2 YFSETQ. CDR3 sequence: CASSLGQGNYGYTF. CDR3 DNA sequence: TGCGCCAGCAGCTTGGGACAGGGAAACTATGGCTACACCTTC.

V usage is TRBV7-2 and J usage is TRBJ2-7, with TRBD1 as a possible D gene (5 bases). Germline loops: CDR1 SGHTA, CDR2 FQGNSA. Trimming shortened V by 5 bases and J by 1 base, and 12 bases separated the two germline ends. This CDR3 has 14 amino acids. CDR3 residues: CASSGRGQSYEQYF. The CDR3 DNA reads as TGTGCCAGCAGCGGGCGAGGACAATCCTACGAGCAGTACTTC.

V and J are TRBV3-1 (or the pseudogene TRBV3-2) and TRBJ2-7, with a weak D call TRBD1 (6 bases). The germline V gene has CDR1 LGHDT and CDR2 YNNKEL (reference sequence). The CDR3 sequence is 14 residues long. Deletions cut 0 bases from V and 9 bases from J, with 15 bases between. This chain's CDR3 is CASSQESGTGRQYF. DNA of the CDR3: TGTGCCAGCAGCCAAGAATCTGGCACAGGGAGGCAGTACTTC.